This T cell receptor (beta chain) was recorded in a study of blood T cell repertoires in COVID-19 (dated by TCRdb to the early 2020s). Regarding the study in general: Samples from collaborators originated in the United States, Italy and Spain and spanned both the acute and convalescent phases of COVID-19. Nearly every sample came with metadata listing a de-identified subject ID, COVID-19 status, age in years and sex. The prospective study material was composed of cDNA or gDNA derived from T cells, B-cell-depleted T cells, or PBMCs. Samples were obtained from the ongoing ImmuneRACE study (first 160 participants) and from over a thousand subjects provided by 6 global collaborators. The repertoires were released in a freely available public database meant as a resource for research on the immune response to SARS-CoV-2. Deeply sampled blood TCRbeta repertoires from subjects exposed to, actively infected with, or recovered from COVID-19 were included in the dataset. Where available, HLA class I and class II types were taken from metadata supplied by the sample provider and were not determined by assay-based typing. The study at large found these results: The quantity of clinical and demographic metadata differed by source and by participant and was supplied without curation.

According to the germline V gene (reference sequence), CDR1 reads SEHNR and CDR2 reads FQNEAQ. From cysteine to phenylalanine, the CDR3 is 13 amino acids long. The read is trimmed to its CDR3 DNA, 39 bases read in frame from base 1. V is reduced by 5 bases and J by 8 bases, leaving a spacing of 13 bases between them. About this clone itself: The specificity of this receptor is unknown. Base qualities are not recorded, but no much larger clone differs from it by a single base.

The immunoSEQ Assay, a bias-controlled multiplex PCR, was used to amplify TCRbeta CDR3 regions from genomic DNA. On the study's bioinformatics: The number of nucleated cells in each sample was estimated by amplification of reference gene primers within the assay. Sequence reads were collapsed and filtered to measure the absolute abundance of every unique TCRbeta CDR3 rearrangement. For each sample, productive Simpson clonality was calculated as the square root of Simpson's diversity index across productive rearrangements. TCRdb's version of the immuneACCESS table is confined to in-frame rearrangements and falls short of the full clone set. An unresolved V gene accounts for under half of the shortfall where checked; the remainder is of unknown origin. That table supplies the V and J calls and clone size; D and trimming were determined from the DNA. This sample lists more than 250,000 clones; about nine tenths were detected once. Of the sample, approximately 1.6% is held by the ten largest clones.

At one collaborating source in Seattle, patients were enrolled during active infection and were followed longitudinally through the course of disease. Whole blood was collected in K2EDTA tubes by collaborating institutions according to the institutions' own protocols. For TCRbeta analysis, collaborator samples were shipped as frozen whole blood, as isolated PBMCs, or as DNA extracted from either sample type. The sequencing input was peripheral blood. The V and J genes are TRBV7-9 and TRBJ2-1; too little of a D gene remains to name it. This sequence was found in a woman in her thirties with COVID-19, enrolled during active disease. Here the CDR3 is given as CASSVNLGDEQFF. The sequenced DNA is TGTGCCAGCAGCGTTAACCTCGGAGATGAGCAGTTCTTC.